Listed here are 2 T cell receptor beta chains from one sample, sequenced in a study of CD8 T cells in Susac syndrome. When the RNA was reverse transcribed, random hexamers were used with an input of roughly 0.45 to 1 ug. Each CDR3 protein is one row after TCRdb ran MiXCR on the immunoSEQ multiplex PCR reads. The table shows 300,000 to 350,000 distinct CDR3 sequences, with around 92% occurring only once. The sample comprised CD4+ T cells from PBMCs. The origin of the receptors is a human donor with multiple sclerosis.

V usage is TRBV3-1 and J usage is TRBJ1-6; D unresolved. Trimming took 1 base from V and 7 from J, leaving 11 bases between them. The CDR3 loop spans 15 amino acids. The V gene's germline CDR1 is LGHDT and CDR2 YNNKEL (reference sequence). The CDR3 coding sequence is TGTGCCAGCAGCCAAGCGAGGGATTGGAATTCACCCCTCCACTTT. This sequence encodes CASSQARDWNSPLHF. Filled out from reference TRBV3-1 and TRBJ1-6, the complete variable domain reads DTAVSQTPKYLVTQMGNDKSIKCEQNLGHDTMYWYKQDSKKFLKIMFSYNNKELIINETVPNRFSPKSPDKAHLNLHINSLELGDSAVYFCASSQARDWNSPLHFGNGTRLTVT.

The genes are TRBV2 and TRBJ1-4; 7 nucleotides line up with TRBD1. CDR1 and CDR2 (germline): SNHLY, FYNNEI. The CDR3 spans 14 residues. Losses at the gene ends were 9 bases for V and 6 bases for J; bases not matched to a gene: 10. The CDR3 DNA reads as TGTGCCAGGGGGACAGCCGAACCCGATGAAAAACTGTTTTTT. It encodes CARGTAEPDEKLFF.